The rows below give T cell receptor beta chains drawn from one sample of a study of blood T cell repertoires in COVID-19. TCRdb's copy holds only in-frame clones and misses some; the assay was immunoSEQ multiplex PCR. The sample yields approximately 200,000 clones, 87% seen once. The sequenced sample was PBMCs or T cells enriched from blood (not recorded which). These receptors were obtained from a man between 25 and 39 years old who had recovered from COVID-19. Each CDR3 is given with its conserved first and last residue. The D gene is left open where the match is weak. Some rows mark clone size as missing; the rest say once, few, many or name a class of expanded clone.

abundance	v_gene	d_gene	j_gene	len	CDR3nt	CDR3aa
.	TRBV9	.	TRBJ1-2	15	TGTGCCAGCAGCGTAGGGGAGGGCCTAGACTATGGCTACACCTTC	CASSVGEGLDYGYTF
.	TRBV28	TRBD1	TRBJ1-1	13	TGTGCCAGCAGTTTCGCTGGACAGGGCTTGACTTTCTTT	CASSFAGQGLTFF
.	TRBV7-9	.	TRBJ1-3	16	TGTGCCAGCAGCTCCTACCCGAGAAACTCTGGAAACACCATATATTTT	CASSSYPRNSGNTIYF
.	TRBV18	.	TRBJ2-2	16	TGTGCCAGCTCTCCCCGCTTGTGGGGGGACACCGGGGAGCTGTTTTTT	CASSPRLWGDTGELFF
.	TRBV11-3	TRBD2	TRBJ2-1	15	TGTGCCAGCAGCTTGGGACTAGCGGGGGATGGTGAGCAGTTCTTC	CASSLGLAGDGEQFF
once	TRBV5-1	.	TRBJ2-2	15	TGCGCCAGCGCACGTAGGTCCGGGGGCACCGGGGAGCTGTTTTTT	CASARRSGGTGELFF
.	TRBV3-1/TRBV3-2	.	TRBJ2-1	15	TGTGCCAGCAGCCCACCCTCTAGCTTCTCCAATGAGCAGTTCTTC	CASSPPSSFSNEQFF
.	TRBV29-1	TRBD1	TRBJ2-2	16	TGCAGCGTTGAACTGGGACAGCACGCGAACACCGGGGAGCTGTTTTTT	CSVELGQHANTGELFF
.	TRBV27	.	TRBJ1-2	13	TGTGCCAGCAGTTTCGCAGCTAACTATGGCTACACCTTC	CASSFAANYGYTF
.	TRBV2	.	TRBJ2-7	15	TGTGCCAGCAACGAAATAACGGGAGTTTTTTACGAGCAGTACTTC	CASNEITGVFYEQYF
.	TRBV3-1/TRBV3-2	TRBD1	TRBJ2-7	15	TGTGCCAGCAGCCAAGTGGGACAGAGATCCTACGAGCAGTACTTC	CASSQVGQRSYEQYF
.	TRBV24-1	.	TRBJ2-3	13	TGTGCCACCAGTGGCGGGTCCCCAGATACGCAGTATTTT	CATSGGSPDTQYF
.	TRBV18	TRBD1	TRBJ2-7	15	TGTGCCAGCTCACCGCAGGACAGGGGACCCTACGAGCAGTACTTC	CASSPQDRGPYEQYF
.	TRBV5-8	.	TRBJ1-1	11	TGTGCCAGCAAAACAGTCGCTGAAGCTTTCTTT	CASKTVAEAFF
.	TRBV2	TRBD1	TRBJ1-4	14	TGTGCCAGCAGTAATCAGGGGGCGCAGGGAAAACTGTTTTTT	CASSNQGAQGKLFF
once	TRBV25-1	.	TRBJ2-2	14	TGTGCCAGCAGTGTATCGCGTGTGAGAGGGGAGCTGTTTTTT	CASSVSRVRGELFF
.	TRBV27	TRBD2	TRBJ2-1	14	TGTGCCGCGGGGAGGCGGGAGTCCTACAATGAGCAGTTCTTC	CAAGRRESYNEQFF
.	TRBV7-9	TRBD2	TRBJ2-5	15	TGTGCCAGCAGCCCTAGCGGGAGGGCCTCTGAGACCCAGTACTTC	CASSPSGRASETQYF
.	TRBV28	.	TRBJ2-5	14	TGTGCCAGCAATCCGGGAACCTCCCAAGAGACCCAGTACTTC	CASNPGTSQETQYF
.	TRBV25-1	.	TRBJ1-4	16	TGTGCCAGCAGTGAATACTCACAGGGTCGGGTTGGGAAACTGTTTTTT	CASSEYSQGRVGKLFF
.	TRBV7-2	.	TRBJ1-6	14	TGTGCCAGCAGCGGAGAATTCCGGGGTTCACCCCTCCACTTT	CASSGEFRGSPLHF
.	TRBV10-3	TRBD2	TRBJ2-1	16	TGTGCCATCAGTGAGGGAGCGGGGGGGGCAGGCAATGAGCAGTTCTTC	CAISEGAGGAGNEQFF
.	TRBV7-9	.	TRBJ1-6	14	TGTGCCAGCAGCTTAGCGAGGCAGGGTTCACCCCTCCACTTT	CASSLARQGSPLHF
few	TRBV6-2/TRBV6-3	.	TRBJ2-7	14	TGTGCCAGCAGTTACCGGGCAGGGAAACACGAGCAGTACTTC	CASSYRAGKHEQYF
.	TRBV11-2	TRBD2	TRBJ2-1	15	TGTGCCAGCAGCTTAGCACTAGCGGGGGGAAATGAGCAGTTCTTC	CASSLALAGGNEQFF
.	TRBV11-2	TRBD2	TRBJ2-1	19	TGTGCCAGCAGCTTAGAAGGGACTAGCGGGGTGAGCTCCTACAATGAGCAGTTCTTC	CASSLEGTSGVSSYNEQFF
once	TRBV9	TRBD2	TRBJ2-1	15	TGTGCCAGCAGCGTAACCCCCGGGAGGGCCTATGAGCAGTTCTTC	CASSVTPGRAYEQFF
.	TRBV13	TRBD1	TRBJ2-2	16	TGTGCCAGCAGCTTAGCGGGACAGGGAAACACCGGGGAGCTGTTTTTT	CASSLAGQGNTGELFF
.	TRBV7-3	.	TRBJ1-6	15	TGTGCCAGCAGCTCCCTAAGCTCCTATAATTCACCCCTCCACTTT	CASSSLSSYNSPLHF
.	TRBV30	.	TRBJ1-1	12	TGTGCCTTTTCAGGGGTCGACACTGAAGCTTTCTTT	CAFSGVDTEAFF
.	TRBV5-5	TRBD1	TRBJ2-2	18	TGTGCCAGCAGCTTATATTTGTCGGGGACAGTTAACACCGGGGAGCTGTTTTTT	CASSLYLSGTVNTGELFF